The 24 T cell receptor beta chains listed next were all sequenced from one sample in a study of CD8+CD57+ T cells in acquired aplastic anemia. Profiling of TCR beta VDJ combinations and CDR3 sequences used genomic DNA as template. TCRdb ran MiXCR on the reads and lists one entry per CDR3 protein. The sample contains under 200,000 distinct CDR3 sequences, approximately 48% of which appear only once. By flow cytometry, patients selected for sequencing had shown an expansion of CD8+CD57+ cells. Sequenced material: sorted CD4+, CD8+, or CD8+CD57+ T cells (not recorded which) from PBMCs. The receptor source for this set is a human donor with aplastic anemia.

Many counts were recorded for this clonotype. The V gene is TRBV4-2, the J gene TRBJ1-2, with D tentatively TRBD1 (5 bases). The CDR3 has 15 residues. Germline lookup yields CDR1 LGHNA and CDR2 YNFKEQ. Trimming took off 0 bases at V and 4 bases at J, with 12 bases between the two ends. The CDR3 reads CASSQDGAVGYGYTF. DNA of the CDR3: TGTGCCAGCAGCCAAGACGGGGCAGTAGGCTATGGCTACACCTTC.

This clonotype was counted at least ten times. The J gene is TRBJ1-2, the V gene TRBV5-1, with TRBD1 as a possible D gene (6 bases). CDR1 is SGHRS and CDR2 is YFSETQ in the germline V gene. The CDR3 extends over 14 amino acids. V was clipped by 5 bases and J by 0 bases, with 11 bases between them. CDR3 protein: CASSRDTANYGYTF. CDR3 bases: TGCGCCAGCAGTCGGGACACAGCTAACTATGGCTACACCTTC.

Ten or more counts support this clonotype. V is TRBV11-2 and J is TRBJ1-2; TRBD1 aligns across 7 bases. This CDR3 region has 15 residues. The trim removed 0 bases at V and 8 bases at J, leaving 9 bases unmatched. Germline CDR1 and CDR2: SGHAT and FQNNGV. The CDR3 DNA is TGTGCCAGCAGCTTAGAGTTGGGCAGGGGGAAAGGCTACACCTTC. Protein sequence: CASSLELGRGKGYTF.

The rearrangement links TRBV19 to TRBJ2-1, with D perhaps assigned TRBD1 or TRBD2 (5 bases each). The CDR3 runs 15 residues. Trimming stripped 3 bases from V and 6 bases from J, with 15 bases between. Germline V CDR1 and CDR2: LNHDA, SQIVND (reference sequence). CDR3 region: CASSIRTPRGNEQFF. The CDR3 bases are TGTGCCAGTAGTATCCGCACCCCGAGGGGCAATGAGCAGTTCTTC.

This chain connects TRBV19 to TRBJ2-7; 9 bases map to TRBD1. Trimming took 5 bases from V and 8 from J; bases not matched to a gene: 7. The CDR3 loop spans 13 amino acids. Germline loops: CDR1 LNHDA, CDR2 SQIVND (reference sequence). CDR3 protein: CASSADRGGQQYF. In DNA, the CDR3 is TGTGCCAGTAGTGCGGACAGGGGAGGTCAGCAGTACTTC. The complete variable domain, with remaining parts taken from reference TRBV19 and TRBJ2-7, reads DGGITQSPKYLFRKEGQNVTLSCEQNLNHDAMYWYRQDPGQGLRLIYYSQIVNDFQKGDIAEGYSVSREKKESFPLTVTSAQKNPTAFYLCASSADRGGQQYFGPGTRLTVT.

This clonotype was recorded many times. V and J are TRBV7-2 and TRBJ2-7; 11 bases map to TRBD2. The V gene end was trimmed by 1 base and the J gene end by 11 bases; junction bases not matched to a gene: 7. The CDR3 runs to 14 residues. The V gene's germline CDR1 is SGHTA and CDR2 FQGNSA. CDR3 bases: TGTGCCAGCAGCTTAGAGTCTAGCGGGGGGTTTGAGTACTTC. This encodes CASSLESSGGFEYF.

The chain couples TRBV7-6 to TRBJ1-2; 9 nucleotides align to TRBD1. V shed 8 bases and J 13 bases; nucleotides not matched to a gene: 14. CDR3 length: 13 residues. Germline values: CDR1 SGHVS, CDR2 FNYEAQ. CDR3 sequence reads: CASGSTGGNGCTF. In DNA form, the CDR3 reads TGTGCCAGCGGGTCGACAGGGGGAAACGGTTGCACCTTC.

This clonotype has at least ten counts. The junction and the germline gene differ at one end; a read error may be behind it. The rearrangement links TRBV7-9 to TRBJ2-5; TRBD2 might be the D (5 bases). This CDR3 has 13 amino acids. In germline, CDR1 is SEHNR, CDR2 FQNEAQ (reference sequence). The CDR3 DNA reads as TGTGCCAGCACCTTAAGCGGCTTGGAGACCCAGTACTTC. It translates to CASTLSGLETQYF.

This clonotype was found many times. The V call is TRBV12-3 or TRBV12-4, the J call TRBJ2-2; no firm D call. V lost 2 bases to trimming and J lost 4 bases, with 5 bases between them. This CDR3 is 13 amino acids long. Written as DNA, the CDR3 is TGTGCCAGCAGTTTAAGCCGCACCGGGGAGCTGTTTTTT. Protein product: CASSLSRTGELFF.

This clonotype occurred a few times. J is TRBJ2-1 and V is TRBV19; the match to TRBD1 covers 8 bases. The V gene end was trimmed by 7 bases and the J gene end by 5 bases; junction bases not matched to a gene: 7. Germline CDR1 reads LNHDA; CDR2 reads SQIVND (reference sequence). This CDR3 comprises 14 residues. The CDR3 region is CASTLTGENNEQFF. Here the CDR3 DNA reads TGTGCCAGTACCTTGACAGGGGAGAACAATGAGCAGTTCTTC.

The chain couples TRBV20-1 to TRBJ1-5, with D unresolved. With 0 bases removed from V and 6 bases from J, the gap between germline ends came to 6 bases. In germline, CDR1 is DFQATT, CDR2 SNEGSKA (reference sequence). The CDR3 covers 12 residues. For the CDR3, the DNA is TGCAGTGCTAGAGATGAATCTCAGCCCCAGCATTTT. It yields the protein CSARDESQPQHF.

The J gene is TRBJ2-7, the V gene TRBV20-1; a weak D match, TRBD2 (6 bases). V lost 3 bases and J lost 3, with 9 bases in between. This CDR3 comprises 12 residues. Germline CDR1 DFQATT, CDR2 SNEGSKA (reference sequence). The CDR3 protein is CSASGRFYEQYF. The CDR3 DNA reads TGCAGTGCTAGCGGGAGATTCTACGAGCAGTACTTC.

The sample holds many counts of this clonotype. V gene TRBV10-3 combines with J gene TRBJ2-7; 11 bases align to TRBD2. Germline V CDR1 and CDR2: ENHRY, SYGVKD. This CDR3 comprises 16 residues. J lost 0 bases, V lost 8 bases, and 9 bases had no gene match. CDR3: CAIGKTSGDGSYEQYF. The CDR3 bases are TGTGCCATCGGTAAGACTAGCGGGGATGGCTCCTACGAGCAGTACTTC.

This chain joins TRBV28 and TRBJ1-2; D is possibly TRBD1 (6 bases). Trimming took 4 bases from V and 4 from J, leaving 10 bases between them. The CDR3 has 13 residues. Germline V CDR1 and CDR2: MDHEN, SYDVKM. The CDR3 DNA is TGTGCCAGCAGTTCTACAGGGACCTATGGCTACACCTTC. It yields the protein CASSSTGTYGYTF.

This clonotype is a singleton in its sample. The chain combines TRBV29-1 with TRBJ2-3, with D hard to call. V was pared by 0 bases and J by 6 bases, with 16 bases between. The CDR3 totals 15 residues. CDR1 SQVTM and CDR2 ANQGSEA come from the germline V gene. CDR3 sequence: CSVEDRHSSLDTQYF. The CDR3 bases are TGCAGCGTTGAAGATCGTCACAGCTCTCTCGATACGCAGTATTTT.

The table lists this clonotype with a count of one. This sequence joins TRBV5-1 and TRBJ1-3, with TRBD1 matching over 9 bases. This CDR3 contains 15 residues. J lost 3 bases, V lost 7 bases, and 8 bases had no gene match. Per the germline V gene, CDR1 is SGHRS and CDR2 is YFSETQ. CDR3: CASCTGGLGGNTIYF. The CDR3 DNA follows: TGCGCCAGCTGCACAGGGGGCTTGGGTGGAAACACCATATATTTT.

This clonotype was counted ten times or more. The V call is TRBV29-1, the J call TRBJ2-7, with D perhaps matching TRBD1 (6 bases). The V gene lost 6 bases and the J gene lost 5 bases, with 17 bases spanning the gap. Looked up from germline, CDR1 is SQVTM and CDR2 is ANQGSEA. The CDR3 has 13 residues. The CDR3 reads CSVVFRGMNEQYF. The CDR3 nucleotides are TGCAGCGTCGTATTCAGGGGTATGAACGAGCAGTACTTC.

There are many counts of this clonotype. V gene TRBV7-2 combines with J gene TRBJ1-1; tentative D call: TRBD1 (5 bases). From germline, CDR1 is SGHTA and CDR2 FQGNSA. The CDR3 totals 15 residues. V was pared by 6 bases and J by 2 bases, with 16 bases between. CDR3 residues: CASRLGVSRNTEAFF. Here the CDR3 DNA reads TGTGCCAGCAGGCTGGGGGTCAGCCGTAACACTGAAGCTTTCTTT.

This clonotype was seen at least ten times. This chain uses TRBV29-1 with TRBJ1-2; D ambiguous. V was shortened by 4 bases and J by 6 bases, with 12 bases between the two germline ends. Germline V gene data show CDR1 as SQVTM and CDR2 as ANQGSEA. The CDR3 runs to 12 residues. As DNA, the CDR3 is TGCAGCGTTGGACGGGTCCTCCATGGCTACACCTTC. Translating gives CSVGRVLHGYTF.

The V gene is TRBV9, the J gene TRBJ2-3; the D is unclear. V lost 0 bases and J lost 5, with 1 base in between. CDR1 is SGDLS and CDR2 is YYNGEE in the germline V gene. The CDR3 contains 11 residues. CDR3 coding DNA: TGTGCCAGCAGCGTAGAAGATACGCAGTATTTT. Translating gives CASSVEDTQYF.

This clonotype was observed once. A read error may be the cause here, since a much bigger clone is one base away. J is TRBJ1-3 and V is TRBV3-1; D gene unclear. This CDR3 contains 13 residues. In germline, CDR1 is LGHDT, CDR2 YNNKEL (reference sequence). CDR3 DNA sequence: TGTGCCAGCAGCCAAGGAGGGCGAAACGCCATATATTTT. Protein product: CASSQGGRNAIYF.

The chain is built from TRBV10-2 and TRBJ1-1, with D perhaps matching TRBD1 (6 bases). Germline CDR1 WSHSY, CDR2 SAAADI. The germline V and J ends were trimmed by 3 bases and 5 bases, with 10 bases remaining between them. This CDR3 comprises 13 residues. This CDR3 is CASSDRGVTEAFF. CDR3 bases: TGCGCCAGCAGTGATAGGGGGGTTACTGAAGCTTTCTTT.

This clonotype was found many times. This chain uses TRBV2 with TRBJ1-4, with 8 bases identical to TRBD1. Germline CDR1 SNHLY, CDR2 FYNNEI. The CDR3 runs to 15 residues. Trimming took 7 bases from V and 2 from J; bases not matched to a gene: 6. The CDR3 DNA reads as TGTGCCAGCAAAGGACAGGGCGGCACTAATGAAAAACTGTTTTTT. The encoded protein is CASKGQGGTNEKLFF.

This clonotype was seen many times. As DNA, the CDR3 is TGTGCCAGCAGCGGGGGGAGGTTGGGTGAGCAGTTCTTC. Protein: CASSGGRLGEQFF. This chain connects TRBV5-8 to TRBJ2-1, with D possibly matching TRBD2 (6 bases). Germline CDR1 SGHTS, CDR2 YDEGEE. V was cut by 4 bases and J by 9 bases, with 14 bases left in between. The CDR3 runs to 13 residues.